These 25 T cell receptor beta chains were all obtained from the same sample, sequenced in a study of T-cell reconstitution after alpha-beta-depleted transplantation in children. Unique molecular identifiers were incorporated during preparation of the TCRbeta library. Via MiXCR, TCRdb re-called the PCR reads, giving one row per CDR3 protein. Here the sample spans approximately 400,000 distinct CDR3 sequences, roughly 11% being singletons. The material sequenced was PBMCs from the stem cell graft donor, taken from the stem cell graft. These receptors came from a human donor who donated a stem cell graft to a child with acute myeloid leukemia.

V usage is TRBV5-1 and J usage is TRBJ2-3, with 9 bases identical to TRBD1. The V segment lost 4 bases and the J segment 6 bases; nucleotides outside the gene matches: 6. This CDR3 comprises 14 residues. The V gene's germline CDR1 is SGHRS and CDR2 YFSETQ. CDR3 sequence: CASSTGQGSDTQYF. The CDR3 DNA reads as TGCGCCAGCAGCACCGGACAGGGGTCCGATACGCAGTATTTT.

This clonotype was detected many times. The chain is built from TRBV4-1 and TRBJ2-1, with D perhaps assigned TRBD1 or TRBD2 (6 bases each). The CDR3 extends over 12 amino acids. The germline CDR1 and CDR2 sequences are MGHRA and YSYEKL. V was clipped by 1 base and J by 13 bases, with 11 bases between them. CDR3 sequence reads: CASSQAGASQFF. The CDR3 DNA follows: TGCGCCAGCAGCCAAGCGGGGGCGTCTCAGTTCTTC.

This clonotype was recorded a few times. The CDR3 protein is CASSVSGTGVSYEQYF. CDR3 in DNA: TGTGCCAGCAGCGTTTCCGGGACAGGGGTGAGCTACGAGCAGTACTTC. The V and J genes are TRBV11-1 and TRBJ2-7, with 10 bases aligning to TRBD1. The junction had 10 bases not matched to a gene; V was cut back by 5 bases and J by 3 bases. The CDR3 is 16 residues long. Germline V CDR1 and CDR2: SGHAT, FQDESV (reference sequence).

This clonotype was seen at least ten times. The CDR3 here is CASSPGFQGDAEQFF. The DNA of the CDR3 is TGTGCCAGCAGCCCCGGGTTTCAAGGGGATGCTGAGCAGTTCTTC. The chain has TRBV12-3 or TRBV12-4 and TRBJ2-1, with TRBD1 as a possible D gene (5 bases). The CDR3 contains 15 residues. V lost 6 bases, J lost 9 bases, and 21 bases lay in between.

This clonotype was recorded many times. The chain joins TRBV29-1 to TRBJ2-2; 11 bases are shared with TRBD1. Germline CDR1 is SQVTM and CDR2 is ANQGSEA. The CDR3 loop spans 16 amino acids. The CDR3 protein is CRDTSPGQGDAGELFF. In DNA form, the CDR3 reads TGCAGAGACACTTCCCCGGGACAGGGGGACGCCGGGGAGCTGTTTTTT.

This chain links TRBV10-3 with TRBJ2-5, with 14 nucleotides matching TRBD2. From germline, CDR1 is ENHRY and CDR2 SYGVKD. The ends lost 10 bases at V and 8 bases at J; junction bases unmatched: 21. CDR3 length: 18 residues. CDR3 loop: CASTESGLAGVKRRTQYF. The CDR3 bases are TGTGCCAGCACTGAGTCGGGACTAGCGGGGGTAAAACGGAGAACCCAGTACTTC.

The table lists this clonotype with many counts. V gene TRBV27 combines with J gene TRBJ1-1; D call uncertain. With 5 bases removed from V and 1 base from J, the gap between germline ends came to 8 bases. The CDR3 covers 13 residues. Germline CDR1 MNHEY, CDR2 SMNVEV (reference sequence). CDR3 nucleotides: TGTGCCAGCAGTATCTCAGGGAACACTGAAGCTTTCTTT. Its protein is CASSISGNTEAFF.

V gene TRBV15 combines with J gene TRBJ2-5; D is uncertain. The CDR3 extends over 13 amino acids. Germline CDR1 and CDR2: LNHNV and YYDKDF (reference sequence). V gave up 0 bases and J gave up 3 bases, with 5 bases separating them. CDR3: CATSRDPEETQYF. The CDR3, as DNA: TGTGCCACCAGCAGAGATCCAGAAGAGACCCAGTACTTC.

This clonotype was detected a few times. This chain uses TRBV11-2 with TRBJ1-3; TRBD1 might be the D (6 bases). The CDR3 totals 19 residues. Between the trimmed V and J ends, which lost 0 bases and 0 bases, there was a span of 18 bases. The germline V gene has CDR1 SGHAT and CDR2 FQNNGV. CDR3 residues: CASSLERGGQTYSGNTIYF. In DNA form, the CDR3 reads TGTGCCAGCAGCTTAGAACGGGGGGGGCAGACTTACTCTGGAAACACCATATATTTT.

In this sample, this clonotype turned up a few times. This chain links TRBV15 with TRBJ2-2, with D possibly matching TRBD2 (5 bases). Trimming removed 1 base at V and 2 bases at J, with 14 bases between. The V gene's germline CDR1 is LNHNV and CDR2 YYDKDF (reference sequence). The CDR3 covers 17 residues. In DNA, the CDR3 is TGTGCCACCAGCAGAGGAGGGCGGTTCATAAACACCGGGGAGCTGTTTTTT. Translated: CATSRGGRFINTGELFF.

This clonotype was seen ten or more times. V usage is TRBV7-9 and J usage is TRBJ2-1; 9 bases agree with TRBD2. There are 16 residues in the CDR3. Per the germline V gene, CDR1 is SEHNR and CDR2 is FQNEAQ (reference sequence). V shed 1 base, J shed 6 bases, and the junction held 7 bases outside the gene matches. CDR3 DNA sequence: TGTGCCAGCAGCTTAGACTCTAGCGGGAAGGTCAATGAGCAGTTCTTC. Protein: CASSLDSSGKVNEQFF.

This clonotype was counted ten times or more. V and J are TRBV6-5 and TRBJ1-3, with 7 bases identical to TRBD1. J gave up 4 bases and V 2 bases, and 5 bases lay outside the gene matches. This CDR3 is 15 amino acids long. From germline, CDR1 is MNHEY and CDR2 SVGAGI. The CDR3: CASSYKGAEGNTIYF. In DNA, the CDR3 is TGTGCCAGCAGTTACAAGGGGGCGGAAGGAAACACCATATATTTT.

This clonotype was counted a few times. The chain uses TRBV5-1 and TRBJ2-2; no clear D gene. Trimming stripped 0 bases from V and 3 bases from J, with 9 bases between. Germline loops: CDR1 SGHRS, CDR2 YFSETQ. The CDR3 totals 15 residues. This chain's CDR3 is CASSLGGYDTGELFF. CDR3 sequence (DNA): TGCGCCAGCAGCTTGGGAGGCTACGACACCGGGGAGCTGTTTTTT.

In this sample, this clonotype turned up a few times. The genes are TRBV3-1 and TRBJ2-1, with 9 bases lining up with TRBD2. Germline CDR1 LGHDT, CDR2 YNNKEL (reference sequence). V was pared by 5 bases and J by 6 bases, with 11 bases of the junction left unmatched. The CDR3 has 16 amino acids. As DNA, the CDR3 is TGTGCCAGCAGCGAATCTAGCGGGACATTGGGCAATGAGCAGTTCTTC. It encodes CASSESSGTLGNEQFF.

This clonotype occurred a few times. V usage is TRBV6-2 or TRBV6-3 and J usage is TRBJ2-5, with 8 bases fitting TRBD1. After removal of 5 bases from V and 3 bases from J, the junction contained 8 bases not matched to a gene. The germline V gene has CDR1 MNHEY and CDR2 SVGEGT. CDR3 size: 15 residues. The CDR3 reads CASSRRTGIKETQYF. DNA for the CDR3: TGTGCCAGCAGTCGCCGGACAGGGATAAAAGAGACCCAGTACTTC.

This chain connects TRBV25-1 to TRBJ1-5; 10 nucleotides match TRBD1. From germline, CDR1 is MGHDK and CDR2 SYGVNS. Trimming cost V 3 bases and J 3 bases; bases outside gene matches: 5. This CDR3 spans 16 amino acids. The CDR3 sequence: CASSDSGTGDNQPQHF. The CDR3, as DNA: TGTGCCAGCAGTGATAGTGGGACAGGGGACAATCAGCCCCAGCATTTT.

This clonotype has just a few counts. The V gene is TRBV20-1, the J gene TRBJ2-3; TRBD2 matches at 12 bases. CDR1 and CDR2 (germline): DFQATT, SNEGSKA (reference sequence). The ends lost 2 bases at V and 0 bases at J; junction bases unmatched: 12. The CDR3 is 19 amino acids. The CDR3 bases are TGCAGTGCTAGATGGACTAGCGGGGATTCAATCCCAAGCACAGATACGCAGTATTTT. Translating gives CSARWTSGDSIPSTDTQYF.

The chain recombines TRBV6-2 or TRBV6-3 with TRBJ2-5; D may be TRBD2 (5 bases). The CDR3 length is 15 residues. V lost 0 bases to trimming and J lost 2 bases, with 10 bases between them. CDR1 MNHEY and CDR2 SVGEGT come from the germline V gene. CDR3 DNA sequence: TGTGCCAGCAGTTACTCGAATCCGGGACAAGAGACCCAGTACTTC. This encodes CASSYSNPGQETQYF.

This chain uses TRBV7-2 with TRBJ1-3; D not certain. Germline CDR1 SGHTA, CDR2 FQGNSA. Trimming cost V 4 bases and J 0 bases, with 7 bases left between them. The CDR3 spans 14 residues. The CDR3, as DNA: TGTGCCAGCAGCTCTACTATCTCTGGAAACACCATATATTTT. This gives the protein CASSSTISGNTIYF.

The sample holds many counts of this clonotype. This chain links TRBV5-1 with TRBJ1-2, with 8 bases fitting TRBD1. The ends lost 1 base at V and 7 bases at J; junction bases unmatched: 6. Per germline, CDR1 SGHRS and CDR2 YFSETQ. The CDR3 extends over 14 amino acids. The CDR3 region is CASSLQQGGRGYTF. The CDR3 nucleotides are TGCGCCAGCAGCTTGCAACAGGGGGGCCGTGGCTACACCTTC.

The sample holds a few counts of this clonotype. The CDR3 here is CSASRGGALNQPQHF. The CDR3, as DNA: TGCAGTGCTTCCAGAGGGGGGGCGCTCAATCAGCCCCAGCATTTT. This rearrangement joins TRBV20-1 to TRBJ1-5; D possibly corresponds to TRBD1 (6 bases). CDR1 is DFQATT, CDR2 SNEGSKA, per germline (reference sequence). The CDR3 loop spans 15 amino acids. V lost 5 bases to trimming and J lost 3 bases, with 17 bases between them.

This clonotype was detected only a few times. The rearrangement links TRBV5-5 to TRBJ2-7; TRBD2 might be the D (6 bases). V lost 4 bases and J lost 3, with 17 bases in between. CDR1 is SGHKS and CDR2 is YYEKEE in the germline V gene (reference sequence). The CDR3 is 15 residues long. CDR3 region: CASSLSPSANYEQYF. The CDR3, as DNA: TGTGCCAGCAGCCTTTCCCCTAGCGCAAACTACGAGCAGTACTTC.

This clonotype turned up a few times. V is TRBV6-1 and J is TRBJ1-1; TRBD1 matches at 7 bases. This CDR3 is 14 amino acids long. V lost 5 bases, J lost 4 bases, and 7 bases stayed unmatched. The V gene's germline CDR1 is MNHNS and CDR2 SASEGT. The CDR3: CASSRQGLRTEAFF. The DNA of the CDR3 is TGTGCCAGCAGTCGACAGGGTTTACGCACTGAAGCTTTCTTT.

This CDR3 is CSASRLRGTEAFF. DNA for the CDR3: TGCAGTGCTAGCAGGCTGCGGGGCACTGAAGCTTTCTTT. The chain links TRBV20-1 to TRBJ1-1; D is ambiguous. The CDR3 totals 13 residues. The V gene's germline CDR1 is DFQATT and CDR2 SNEGSKA (reference sequence). Trimming shortened V by 3 bases and J by 4 bases, and 12 bases separated the two germline ends.

This clonotype was found a few times. The chain combines TRBV6-1 with TRBJ1-5; weak D call: TRBD1 (5 bases). Germline assignment: CDR1 MNHNS and CDR2 SASEGT. The CDR3 extends over 19 amino acids. The ends were cut back, 0 bases at V and 1 base at J, with 19 bases in the middle. CDR3 protein: CASSEAGAGFVSSNQPQHF. CDR3 nucleotide sequence: TGTGCCAGCAGTGAAGCCGGTGCAGGGTTCGTATCGAGCAATCAGCCCCAGCATTTT.